The source of this T cell receptor beta chain is a study of control samples from healthy donors and cancer patients. The CDR3 covers 13 residues. Germline V gene lookup returns CDR1 MDHEN and CDR2 SYDVKM. Deletions cut 6 bases from V and 1 base from J, with 9 bases between. The method was immunoSEQ multiplex PCR; TCRdb's version includes in-frame clones alone and lacks a portion of them. The table has roughly 150,000 clones, roughly 92% seen once. The TCR sequence derives from a man aged 45 to 65 in good health. The sequencing sample was made of blood. The rearrangement joins TRBV28 to TRBJ1-1, with D unresolved. The DNA for the CDR3 is TGTGCCAGCAGGTTGAGCGGGAACACTGAAGCTTTCTTT. Its translation: CASRLSGNTEAFF.